The 16 T cell receptor beta chains reported below all come from one sample, sequenced in a study of cytomegalovirus exposure and HLA in healthy donors. It was with 60 Vbeta and 13 Jbeta primers that the PCR ran. TCRdb's copy holds only in-frame clones and misses some; the assay was immunoSEQ multiplex PCR. This table holds 110,000 or so clones, 80% to 90% found once. Sample: PBMCs. The receptors originated from a man between 35 and 55 years old in good health and CMV-seronegative.

This chain joins TRBV5-1 and TRBJ2-1; 8 bases map to TRBD1. The J segment lost 6 bases and the V segment lost 3 bases, leaving 8 bases of the junction unmatched. Germline CDR1 reads SGHRS; CDR2 reads YFSETQ. The CDR3 consists of 15 residues. This chain's CDR3 is CASSSTRTGPNEQFF. The DNA for the CDR3 is TGCGCCAGCAGCTCTACAAGGACAGGGCCCAATGAGCAGTTCTTC.

V and J are TRBV30 and TRBJ2-3, with 7 bases aligning to TRBD2. The germline CDR1 and CDR2 sequences are GTSNPN and SVGIG (reference sequence). After removal of 2 bases from V and 3 bases from J, the junction contained 8 bases not matched to a gene. CDR3 length: 15 amino acids. CDR3 coding DNA: TGTGCCTGGAGTTACTGGACTAGTGAAACAGATACGCAGTATTTT. Translation gives CAWSYWTSETDTQYF.

This chain links TRBV5-1 with TRBJ2-1; 14 bases line up with TRBD2. Germline V gene lookup returns CDR1 SGHRS and CDR2 YFSETQ. V dropped 4 bases and J dropped 3; count of bases not matched to a gene: 15. CDR3 length: 20 amino acids. The CDR3 loop reads CASSPLGLAGDVWDYNEQFF. CDR3 nucleotides: TGCGCCAGCAGCCCTTTGGGACTAGCGGGAGATGTGTGGGACTACAATGAGCAGTTCTTC.

Turning to this clone: One end of the junction does not line up with germline, which may come from a read error. V usage is TRBV2 and J usage is TRBJ2-1; 8 bases are a match to TRBD2. This CDR3 has 14 amino acids. Germline V gene data show CDR1 as SNHLY and CDR2 as FYNNEI. The CDR3, as DNA: TGTGCCAGCAGGGAAGGGCTAGCGGGTAGTGAGCAGTTCTTC. Translating gives CASREGLAGSEQFF.

The chain couples TRBV19 to TRBJ1-1; 10 nucleotides agree with TRBD1. This CDR3 contains 15 residues. J lost 0 bases, V lost 7 bases, and 5 bases had no gene match. CDR1 LNHDA and CDR2 SQIVND come from the germline V gene (reference sequence). CDR3 bases: TGTGCCAGTATTCTGACAGGGGGCTTGAACACTGAAGCTTTCTTT. It specifies CASILTGGLNTEAFF.

This rearrangement joins TRBV27 to TRBJ2-2; TRBD1 agrees at 12 bases. The CDR3 consists of 16 residues. V lost 3 bases to trimming and J lost 6 bases; unmatched junction nucleotides: 5. Germline V gene data show CDR1 as MNHEY and CDR2 as SMNVEV (reference sequence). The CDR3, as DNA: TGTGCCAGCAGTTTCCCGGGACAGGGGGCGCCCGGGGAGCTGTTTTTT. Protein sequence: CASSFPGQGAPGELFF.

The chain combines TRBV18 with TRBJ2-5, with TRBD2 identical over 9 bases. The V and J ends lost 2 bases and 5 bases, in that order; junction bases with no gene match: 9. The germline V gene has CDR1 KGHSH and CDR2 LQKENI. CDR3 length: 16 amino acids. CDR3 sequence: CASSPGGRGIGETQYF. CDR3 in DNA: TGTGCCAGCTCACCAGGCGGGAGGGGGATCGGCGAGACCCAGTACTTC. The full variable domain, completed using reference TRBV18 and TRBJ2-5, is NAGVMQNPRHLVRRRGQEARLRCSPMKGHSHVYWYRQLPEEGLKFMVYLQKENIIDESGMPKERFSAEFPKEGPSILRIQQVVRGDSAAYFCASSPGGRGIGETQYFGPGTRLLVL.

J is TRBJ1-5 and V is TRBV7-8; the match to TRBD1 covers 7 bases. V shed 5 bases and J 4 bases; nucleotides not matched to a gene: 2. The CDR3 has 13 residues. Germline CDR1 SGHVS, CDR2 FQNEAQ. The CDR3 protein is CASSMTGNQPQHF. CDR3 DNA sequence: TGTGCCAGCAGCATGACAGGGAATCAGCCCCAGCATTTT.

This clone was seen a single time. Other DNA sequences in the same sample also yield this CDR3. The rearrangement joins TRBV5-4 to TRBJ1-1, with D possibly being TRBD1 (5 bases). Trimming shortened V by 1 base and J by 0 bases, and 10 bases separated the two germline ends. Per germline, CDR1 SGHNT and CDR2 YYREEE (reference sequence). There are 15 residues in the CDR3. DNA for the CDR3: TGTGCCAGCAGCTTGCGTCAGGGCGTGAACACTGAAGCTTTCTTT. This codes for CASSLRQGVNTEAFF. The whole variable domain, filled in from reference TRBV5-4 and TRBJ1-1, reads ETGVTQSPTHLIKTRGQQVTLRCSSQSGHNTVSWYQQALGQGPQFIFQYYREEENGRGNFPPRFSGLQFPNYSSELNVNALELDDSALYLCASSLRQGVNTEAFFGQGTRLTVV.

The chain uses TRBV9 and TRBJ1-4, with 9 bases identical to TRBD1. This CDR3 contains 15 residues. The V segment lost 3 bases and the J segment 8 bases; nucleotides outside the gene matches: 8. CDR1 is SGDLS and CDR2 is YYNGEE in the germline V gene. CDR3 DNA: TGTGCCAGCAGCGGCGACAGGGGGAATAGGGAAAAACTGTTTTTT. It encodes CASSGDRGNREKLFF.

The chain carries TRBV28 and TRBJ2-7, with a weak D call TRBD2 (5 bases). CDR3 length: 13 residues. Per the germline V gene, CDR1 is MDHEN and CDR2 is SYDVKM. Trimming left V 2 bases short and J 2 bases short, with 7 bases between. Here the CDR3 DNA reads TGTGCCAGCAGTTTAGAGGGCCCCTACGAGCAGTACTTC. Its translation is CASSLEGPYEQYF.

The V and J genes are TRBV18 and TRBJ2-5; D remains ambiguous. The CDR3 contains 15 residues. CDR1 is KGHSH, CDR2 LQKENI, per germline. Trimming removed 2 bases at V and 1 base at J, with 11 bases between. In DNA form, the CDR3 reads TGTGCCAGCTCACCATCTCCACCGGTCCAAGAGACCCAGTACTTC. This sequence encodes CASSPSPPVQETQYF.

J is TRBJ2-7 and V is TRBV5-1, with 14 bases matching TRBD2. The CDR3 loop spans 17 amino acids. J lost 5 bases, V lost 0 bases, and 7 bases had no gene match. CDR1 is SGHRS and CDR2 is YFSETQ in the germline V gene. The CDR3 region is CASSLAGTSGSFNEQYF. The CDR3, as DNA: TGCGCCAGCAGCTTGGCGGGGACTAGCGGGAGTTTCAACGAGCAGTACTTC. Variable domain in full (rest from reference TRBV5-1 and TRBJ2-7): KAGVTQTPRYLIKTRGQQVTLSCSPISGHRSVSWYQQTPGQGLQFLFEYFSETQRNKGNFPGRFSGRQFSNSRSEMNVSTLELGDSALYLCASSLAGTSGSFNEQYFGPGTRLTVT.

The chain joins TRBV5-6 to TRBJ2-7; 7 bases line up with TRBD1. J lost 4 bases, V lost 5 bases, and 6 bases had no gene match. The germline V gene has CDR1 SGHDT and CDR2 YYEEEE. The CDR3 is 13 amino acids. The CDR3 sequence is CASSVRQGYEQYF. The CDR3 bases are TGTGCCAGCAGTGTTAGACAGGGATACGAGCAGTACTTC.

The V call is TRBV19, the J call TRBJ1-4, with D hard to call. Trimming left V 6 bases short and J 5 bases short, with 4 bases between. Germline V gene data show CDR1 as LNHDA and CDR2 as SQIVND (reference sequence). The CDR3 sequence is 11 residues long. CDR3 DNA: TGTGCCAGTAGACAGAATGAAAAACTGTTTTTT. Encoded protein: CASRQNEKLFF.

V gene TRBV27 combines with J gene TRBJ2-7, with TRBD2 matching over 11 bases. The CDR3 is made up of 15 amino acids. With V trimmed by 3 bases and J by 6 bases, 7 bases remained unmatched. CDR1 and CDR2 (germline): MNHEY, SMNVEV (reference sequence). Written as DNA, the CDR3 is TGTGCCAGCAGTTTGTTAGCGGGAGGGCCTGGCGAGCAGTACTTC. Protein product: CASSLLAGGPGEQYF.